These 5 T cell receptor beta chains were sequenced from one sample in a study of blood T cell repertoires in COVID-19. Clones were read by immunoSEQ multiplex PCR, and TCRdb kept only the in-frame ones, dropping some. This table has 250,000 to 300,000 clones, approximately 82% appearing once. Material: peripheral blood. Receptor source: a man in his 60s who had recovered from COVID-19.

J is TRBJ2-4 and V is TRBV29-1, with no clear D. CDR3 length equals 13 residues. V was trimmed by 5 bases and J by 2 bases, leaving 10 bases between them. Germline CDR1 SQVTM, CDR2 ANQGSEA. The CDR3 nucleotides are TGCAGCGTTTGGCACCGATCCAAAAACATTCAGTACTTC. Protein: CSVWHRSKNIQYF.

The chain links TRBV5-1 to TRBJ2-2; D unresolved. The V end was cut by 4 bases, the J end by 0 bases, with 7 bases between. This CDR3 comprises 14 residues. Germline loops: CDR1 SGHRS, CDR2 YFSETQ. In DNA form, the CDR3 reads TGCGCCAGCAGCATTACAACGAACACCGGGGAGCTGTTTTTT. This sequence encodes CASSITTNTGELFF.

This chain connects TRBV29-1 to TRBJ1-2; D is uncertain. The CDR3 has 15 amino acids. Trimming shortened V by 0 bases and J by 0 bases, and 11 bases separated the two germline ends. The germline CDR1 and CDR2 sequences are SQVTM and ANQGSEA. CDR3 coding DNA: TGCAGCGTTGAAGATCGAGGTGGCACTAACTATGGCTACACCTTC. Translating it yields CSVEDRGGTNYGYTF.

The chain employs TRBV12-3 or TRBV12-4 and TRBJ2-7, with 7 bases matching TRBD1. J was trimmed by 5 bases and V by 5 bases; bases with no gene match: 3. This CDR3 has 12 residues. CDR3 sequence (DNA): TGTGCCAGCAGTCTACAGGGGAACGAGCAGTACTTC. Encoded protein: CASSLQGNEQYF.

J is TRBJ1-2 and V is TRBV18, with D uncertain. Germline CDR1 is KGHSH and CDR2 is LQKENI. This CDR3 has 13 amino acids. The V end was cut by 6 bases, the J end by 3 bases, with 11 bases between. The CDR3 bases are TGTGCCAGCTCTCCCGACGGGTACTATGGCTACACCTTC. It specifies CASSPDGYYGYTF.